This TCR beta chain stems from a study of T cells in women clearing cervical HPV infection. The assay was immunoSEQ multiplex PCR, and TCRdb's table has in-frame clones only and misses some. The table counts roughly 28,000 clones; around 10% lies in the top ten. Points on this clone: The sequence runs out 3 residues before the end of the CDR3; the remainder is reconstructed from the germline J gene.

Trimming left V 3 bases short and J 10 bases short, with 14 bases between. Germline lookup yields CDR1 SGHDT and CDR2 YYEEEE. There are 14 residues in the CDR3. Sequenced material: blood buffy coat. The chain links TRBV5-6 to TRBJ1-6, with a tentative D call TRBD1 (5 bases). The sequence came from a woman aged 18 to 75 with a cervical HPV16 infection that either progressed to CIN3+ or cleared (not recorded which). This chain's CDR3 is CASSSRLGGSPLHF. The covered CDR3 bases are TGTGCCAGCAGCTCCCGTCTTGGGGGGTCACCC.